A selection of T cell receptor beta chains follows, all from one sample in a study of T cell repertoires in cytomegalovirus infection. TCRdb reprocessed the reads with MiXCR, giving one entry per CDR3 protein. The profile shows 200,000 to 250,000 distinct CDR3 sequences, roughly 23% of them singletons. Sequencing was performed on CD8+ T cells from PBMCs. The receptors come from a human donor in good health (CMV status not recorded). Some clones in this sample may be carry-over from other donors' samples. Each CDR3 is given with its conserved first and last residue. A D gene is named only where the DNA matches it firmly. Size is stated for part of the rows, as once, few or many counts, or as a class when the clone is expanded.

d_call	cdr3_length	clone_size	v_call	j_call	cdr3_aa	cdr3_nt
.	14	.	TRBV5-6	TRBJ2-7	CASSPPPPDYEQYF	TGTGCCAGCAGCCCTCCCCCACCTGACTACGAGCAGTACTTC
TRBD1	14	.	TRBV29-1	TRBJ2-2	CSVEVHRGAGELFF	TGCAGCGTTGAAGTCCACAGGGGCGCCGGGGAGCTGTTTTTT
TRBD2	18	.	TRBV20-1	TRBJ2-1	CSANGLASSPRSYNEQFF	TGCAGTGCTAACGGACTAGCCTCCAGTCCCCGCTCCTACAATGAGCAGTTCTTC
.	14	.	TRBV27	TRBJ1-5	CASSFPGPGQPQHF	TGTGCCAGCAGTTTCCCGGGTCCGGGTCAGCCCCAGCATTTT
.	11	.	TRBV2	TRBJ1-2	CTSSSSIGYTF	TGTACCAGCAGTTCCTCAATAGGCTACACCTTC
.	14	.	TRBV28	TRBJ1-3	CASSLQGDGNTIYF	TGTGCCAGCAGTCTACAGGGAGACGGAAACACCATATATTTT
.	14	.	TRBV9	TRBJ2-5	CASSDGTFQETQYF	TGTGCCAGCAGCGACGGGACTTTTCAAGAGACCCAGTACTTC
TRBD1	16	few	TRBV9	TRBJ1-1	CASSVERGTGKLEAFF	TGTGCCAGCAGCGTAGAGAGGGGGACAGGCAAGCTTGAAGCTTTCTTT
.	14	few	TRBV7-9	TRBJ2-7	CASSLVIRDYEQYF	TGTGCCAGCAGCTTAGTAATCAGGGACTACGAGCAGTACTTC
.	15	few	TRBV25-1	TRBJ1-2	CASCGTRGVARGYTF	TGTGCCAGCTGCGGTACGAGGGGGGTGGCTCGAGGCTACACCTTC
.	12	few	TRBV7-9	TRBJ2-1	CASSLIGGEQFF	TGTGCCAGCAGCTTAATAGGGGGGGAGCAGTTCTTC
TRBD1	15	.	TRBV4-2	TRBJ2-7	CASSSLGDSYYEQYF	TGTGCCAGCAGCTCCCTGGGGGACAGCTATTACGAGCAGTACTTC
TRBD2	19	few	TRBV28	TRBJ2-3	CASSPQWTSGGASTDTQYF	TGTGCCAGCAGTCCTCAATGGACTAGCGGGGGGGCTAGCACAGATACGCAGTATTTT
.	12	once	TRBV4-1	TRBJ2-5	CASSQVLGSQYF	TGCGCCAGCAGCCAAGTCTTGGGTTCCCAGTACTTC
.	14	.	TRBV28	TRBJ2-7	CASSHGTGPYEQYF	TGTGCCAGCAGTCACGGGACTGGACCCTACGAGCAGTACTTC
TRBD1	15	many	TRBV20-1	TRBJ1-1	CSAGKGVRQGGEAFF	TGCAGTGCTGGAAAGGGGGTCCGACAGGGAGGGGAAGCTTTCTTT
TRBD2	16	few	TRBV29-1	TRBJ2-3	CSVDPRLAGGPDTQYF	TGCAGCGTTGACCCAAGACTAGCGGGGGGTCCGGATACGCAGTATTTT
TRBD2	16	.	TRBV11-2	TRBJ2-3	CASSLDLGGASDTQYF	TGTGCCAGCAGCTTAGATCTCGGGGGGGCCTCAGATACGCAGTATTTT
.	13	few	TRBV19	TRBJ2-1	CASRQNSRDEQFF	TGTGCCAGTAGACAGAATTCGAGGGATGAGCAGTTCTTC
.	15	.	TRBV2	TRBJ2-3	CATADPGTFTDTQYF	TGTGCCACCGCGGACCCAGGGACATTCACAGATACGCAGTATTTT
.	13	many	TRBV7-7	TRBJ2-5	CASSFRVAETQYF	TGTGCCAGCAGCTTCCGGGTGGCGGAGACCCAGTACTTC
TRBD2	17	.	TRBV7-9	TRBJ2-1	CASSSPGLAGGNNEQFF	TGTGCCAGCAGCTCGCCCGGACTAGCGGGGGGGAACAATGAGCAGTTCTTC
TRBD2	15	few	TRBV4-1	TRBJ2-7	CASSQGGTSVNEQYF	TGCGCCAGCAGCCAAGGGGGGACTAGCGTTAACGAGCAGTACTTC
.	12	many	TRBV12-3/TRBV12-4	TRBJ2-1	CASRQDYNEQFF	TGTGCCAGCAGACAGGACTACAATGAGCAGTTCTTC
.	16	many	TRBV11-1	TRBJ2-1	CASSFSREAYYNEQFF	TGTGCCAGCAGCTTCAGCCGTGAAGCATACTACAATGAGCAGTTCTTC
.	14	.	TRBV10-3	TRBJ1-2	CAIRTDRDGYGYTF	TGTGCCATCAGAACGGACCGGGATGGGTATGGCTACACCTTC
.	13	few	TRBV2	TRBJ1-1	CASTRSQWTEAFF	TGTGCCAGCACCAGGTCCCAATGGACTGAAGCTTTCTTT